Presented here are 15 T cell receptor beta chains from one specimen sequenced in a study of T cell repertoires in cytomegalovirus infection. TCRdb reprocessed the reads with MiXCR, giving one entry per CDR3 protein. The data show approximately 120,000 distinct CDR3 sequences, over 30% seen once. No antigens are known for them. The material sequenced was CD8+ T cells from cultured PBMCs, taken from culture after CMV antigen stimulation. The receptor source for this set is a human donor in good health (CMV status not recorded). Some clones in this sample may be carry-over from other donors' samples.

CDR3 in amino acids: CASSRSGQGVNQPQHF. The DNA of the CDR3 is TGTGCCAGCAGCCGATCTGGACAGGGGGTCAATCAGCCCCAGCATTTT. The chain has TRBV7-9 and TRBJ1-5; 10 bases agree with TRBD1. CDR3 length: 16 residues. Germline CDR1 reads SEHNR; CDR2 reads FQNEAQ (reference sequence). The trim removed 5 bases at V and 3 bases at J, leaving 7 bases unmatched.

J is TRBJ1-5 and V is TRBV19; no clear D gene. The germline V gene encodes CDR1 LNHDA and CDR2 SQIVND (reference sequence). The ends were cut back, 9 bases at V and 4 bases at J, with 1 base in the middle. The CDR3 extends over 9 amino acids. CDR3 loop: CARNQPQHF. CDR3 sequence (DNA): TGTGCCAGGAATCAGCCCCAGCATTTT.

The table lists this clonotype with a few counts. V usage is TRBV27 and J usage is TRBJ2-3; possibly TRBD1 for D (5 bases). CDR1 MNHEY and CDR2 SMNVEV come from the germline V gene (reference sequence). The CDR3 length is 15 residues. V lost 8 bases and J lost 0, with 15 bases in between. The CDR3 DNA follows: TGTGCCAGCTGCTGGTCTGGGGCTAGCACAGATACGCAGTATTTT. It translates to CASCWSGASTDTQYF.

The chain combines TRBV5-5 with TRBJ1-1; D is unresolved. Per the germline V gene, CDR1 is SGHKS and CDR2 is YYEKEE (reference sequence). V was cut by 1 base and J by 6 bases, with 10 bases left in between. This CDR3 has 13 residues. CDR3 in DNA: TGTGCCAGCAGCTTGAGTAGCTCCCCTGAAGCTTTCTTT. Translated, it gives CASSLSSSPEAFF.

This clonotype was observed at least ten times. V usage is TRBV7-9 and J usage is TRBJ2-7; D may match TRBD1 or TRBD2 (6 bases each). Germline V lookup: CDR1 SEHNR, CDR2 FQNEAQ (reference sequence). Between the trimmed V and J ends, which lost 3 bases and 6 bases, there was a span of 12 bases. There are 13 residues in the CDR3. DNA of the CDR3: TGTGCCAGCAGCTTCAACAGGGAGGCCGAGCAGTACTTC. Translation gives CASSFNREAEQYF.

The CDR3 coding sequence is TGTGCCAGTAGTATCTTTAGCGGGGGCGGAAATGAGCAGTTCTTC. Its translation is CASSIFSGGGNEQFF. The J gene is TRBJ2-1, the V gene TRBV19; 9 positions match TRBD2. CDR3 length: 15 residues. V lost 3 bases and J lost 7; bases outside the gene matches: 7. Germline CDR1 and CDR2: LNHDA and SQIVND (reference sequence).

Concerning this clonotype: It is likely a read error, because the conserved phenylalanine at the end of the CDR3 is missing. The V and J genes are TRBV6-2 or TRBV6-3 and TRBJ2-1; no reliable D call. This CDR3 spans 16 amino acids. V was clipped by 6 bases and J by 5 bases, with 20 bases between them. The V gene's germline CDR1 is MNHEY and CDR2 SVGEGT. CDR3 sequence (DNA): TGTGCCAGCAGCCGCCGGATTCGTTGGTGGCACAATGAGCAGTTCTCC. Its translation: CASSRRIRWWHNEQFS.

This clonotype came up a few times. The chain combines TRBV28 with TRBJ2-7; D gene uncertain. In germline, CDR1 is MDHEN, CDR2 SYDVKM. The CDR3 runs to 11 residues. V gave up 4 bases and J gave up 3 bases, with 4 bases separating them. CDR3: CASSWSYEQYF. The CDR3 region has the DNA TGTGCCAGCAGTTGGAGCTACGAGCAGTACTTC.

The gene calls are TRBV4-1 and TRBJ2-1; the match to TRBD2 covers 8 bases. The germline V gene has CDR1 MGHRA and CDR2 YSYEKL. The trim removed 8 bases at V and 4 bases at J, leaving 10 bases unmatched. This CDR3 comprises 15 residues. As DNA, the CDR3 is TGCGCCAGCTGGAGCGGGGGCGGGCCGTACAATGAGCAGTTCTTC. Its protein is CASWSGGGPYNEQFF.

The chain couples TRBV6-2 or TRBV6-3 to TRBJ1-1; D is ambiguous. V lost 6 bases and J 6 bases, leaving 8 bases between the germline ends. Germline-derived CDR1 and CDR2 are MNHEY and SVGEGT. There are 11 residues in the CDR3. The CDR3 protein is CASSNYPEAFF. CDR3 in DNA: TGTGCCAGCAGCAATTATCCTGAAGCTTTCTTT.

This CDR3 is CASSDTTGVGNEQFF. CDR3 DNA sequence: TGTGCCAGCAGCGATACTACGGGGGTAGGGAATGAGCAGTTCTTC. V is TRBV9 and J is TRBJ2-1, with D perhaps matching TRBD2 (6 bases). Per the germline V gene, CDR1 is SGDLS and CDR2 is YYNGEE. V lost 3 bases to trimming and J lost 7 bases, with 17 bases between them. This CDR3 region has 15 residues.

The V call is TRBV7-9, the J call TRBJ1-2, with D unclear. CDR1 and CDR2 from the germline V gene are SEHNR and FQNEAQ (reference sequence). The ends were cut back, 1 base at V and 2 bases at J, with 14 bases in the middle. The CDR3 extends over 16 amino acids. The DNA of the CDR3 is TGTGCCAGCAGCTTAGATGGCAGGTCTGACAACTATGGCTACACCTTC. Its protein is CASSLDGRSDNYGYTF.

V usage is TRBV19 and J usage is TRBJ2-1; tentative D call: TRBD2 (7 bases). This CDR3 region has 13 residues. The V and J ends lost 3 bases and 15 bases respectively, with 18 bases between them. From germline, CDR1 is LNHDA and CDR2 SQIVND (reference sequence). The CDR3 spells CASSILEGGDSFF. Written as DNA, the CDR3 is TGTGCCAGTAGTATCCTCGAGGGGGGGGACTCGTTCTTC.

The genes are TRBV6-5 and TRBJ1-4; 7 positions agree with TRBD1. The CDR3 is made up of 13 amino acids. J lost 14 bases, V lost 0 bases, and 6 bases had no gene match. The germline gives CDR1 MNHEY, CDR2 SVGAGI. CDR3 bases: TGTGCCAGCAGTTACTCGGCAGGGGGGAACCTGTTTTTT. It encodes CASSYSAGGNLFF.

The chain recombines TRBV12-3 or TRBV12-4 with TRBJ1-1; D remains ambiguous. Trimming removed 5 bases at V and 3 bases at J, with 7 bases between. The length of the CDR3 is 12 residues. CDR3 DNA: TGTGCCAGCAGTGCAGGTGACACTGAAGCTTTCTTT. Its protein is CASSAGDTEAFF.